Below, 15 T cell receptor beta chains from the same sample are listed, as sequenced in a study of shared clonotypes between healthy human individuals. Assay: immunoSEQ multiplex PCR; the TCRdb copy retains only in-frame clones and omits some. The table includes about 330,000 clones, about nine tenths detected once. What was sequenced was memory CD8+ T cells sorted from blood. Subset described: CD45RO+ cells pooled with CCR7-negative TemRA cells. All receptors derive from a man between 18 and 35 years old in good health.

This clone was seen only once. The chain recombines TRBV10-1 with TRBJ2-7, with 9 bases aligning to TRBD2. Germline V gene data show CDR1 as WNHNN and CDR2 as SYGVQD (reference sequence). The J segment lost 2 bases and the V segment lost 7 bases, leaving 12 bases of the junction unmatched. The CDR3 has 16 amino acids. The CDR3 is CASIHPGLALTYEQYF. The DNA for the CDR3 is TGCGCCAGCATCCACCCGGGACTAGCACTGACCTACGAGCAGTACTTC.

The rearrangement joins TRBV27 to TRBJ1-1; 8 bases map to TRBD1. Losses at the gene ends were 5 bases for V and 0 bases for J; bases not matched to a gene: 8. CDR1 and CDR2 (germline): MNHEY, SMNVEV (reference sequence). The CDR3 length is 16 residues. The CDR3 reads CASSLRQGRMNTEAFF. The DNA of the CDR3 is TGTGCCAGCAGTCTTAGACAGGGGCGGATGAACACTGAAGCTTTCTTT.

V and J are TRBV2 and TRBJ1-4; 9 bases align to TRBD1. From germline, CDR1 is SNHLY and CDR2 FYNNEI. CDR3 length equals 17 residues. The trim removed 1 base at V and 7 bases at J, leaving 10 bases unmatched. CDR3 protein: CASSEEGVGTGSEKLFF. DNA of the CDR3: TGTGCCAGCAGTGAAGAGGGGGTGGGGACAGGGAGTGAAAAACTGTTTTTT.

The rearrangement joins TRBV9 to TRBJ2-7; D gene uncertain. The CDR3 length is 13 residues. The germline V gene has CDR1 SGDLS and CDR2 YYNGEE. V was pared by 3 bases and J by 6 bases, with 13 bases between. The CDR3 DNA reads TGTGCCAGCAGCGAGGCAGGACCGGGCGAGCAGTACTTC. Its protein product is CASSEAGPGEQYF.

The V gene is TRBV12-2, the J gene TRBJ2-1; the table assigns TRBD2, which was not confirmed against the DNA. TRBV12-2 is termed a pseudogene. CDR3 size: 15 residues. The chain's CDR3 is CASRAALAAYNEQFF. For the CDR3, the DNA is TGTGCAAGTCGCGCGGCGCTAGCGGCCTACAATGAGCAGTTCTTC.

The chain has TRBV7-9 and TRBJ1-1; D is unclear. This CDR3 is built from 15 residues. Trimming took off 5 bases at V and 3 bases at J, with 16 bases between the two ends. Germline V gene data show CDR1 as SEHNR and CDR2 as FQNEAQ (reference sequence). The CDR3 loop reads CASSQGENGDTEAFF. The CDR3 DNA reads TGTGCCAGCAGCCAAGGAGAGAATGGGGACACTGAAGCTTTCTTT. Based on the CDR3 plus reference TRBV7-9 and TRBJ1-1, the full variable domain is DTGVSQNPRHKITKRGQNVTFRCDPISEHNRLYWYRQTLGQGPEFLTYFQNEAQLEKSRLLSDRFSAERPKGSFSTLEIQRTEQGDSAMYLCASSQGENGDTEAFFGQGTRLTVV.

The V and J genes are TRBV15 and TRBJ2-1; 10 bases match TRBD2. In germline, CDR1 is LNHNV, CDR2 YYDKDF (reference sequence). Unmatched junction bases numbered 6, after V lost 7 bases and J lost 9 bases. The CDR3 has 13 amino acids. The CDR3 DNA sequence: TGTGCCACCAACCAACTAGCGGGGCTTGAGCAGTTCTTC. This translates into CATNQLAGLEQFF.

The CDR3: CASSFGGTGGNTEAFF. In DNA form, the CDR3 reads TGTGCCAGCAGCTTCGGCGGGACAGGGGGGAACACTGAAGCTTTCTTT. The chain links TRBV5-8 to TRBJ1-1, with 11 nucleotides matching TRBD1. Germline loops: CDR1 SGHTS, CDR2 YDEGEE. The CDR3 has 16 residues. Germline trimming cut 2 bases from V and 1 base from J; bases unmatched to any gene: 4.

This sequence joins TRBV6-5 and TRBJ1-2; D gene ambiguous. CDR1 is MNHEY, CDR2 SVGAGI, per germline. Trimming removed 4 bases at V and 7 bases at J, with 13 bases between. CDR3 length: 13 amino acids. CDR3 bases: TGTGCCAGCAGTTTCTCCGAGCAAGGTGGCTACACCTTC. Its translation is CASSFSEQGGYTF.

A remark on this clone: A read error may account for a junction end that differs from germline. The chain has TRBV4-3 and TRBJ1-1, with no clear D. CDR1 is LGHNA, CDR2 YSLEER, per germline. CDR3 length equals 12 residues. The CDR3 nucleotides are TGCGCCAGCAGCCAAGATAACAATGAAGCTTTCTTT. Translating gives CASSQDNNEAFF.

The chain joins TRBV7-9 to TRBJ1-6; TRBD1 agrees at 9 bases. The CDR3 is made up of 17 amino acids. Germline V lookup: CDR1 SEHNR, CDR2 FQNEAQ (reference sequence). V trimming: 5 bases; J trimming: 2 bases; junction bases outside the gene matches: 7. CDR3 sequence reads: CASSLTTGGTYNSPLHF. The CDR3 DNA reads TGTGCCAGCAGCCTCACGACAGGGGGGACCTATAATTCACCCCTCCACTTT.

V is TRBV7-9 and J is TRBJ2-7, with a tentative D call TRBD2 (5 bases). Germline lookup yields CDR1 SEHNR and CDR2 FQNEAQ (reference sequence). The ends were cut back, 8 bases at V and 6 bases at J, with 11 bases in the middle. This CDR3 region has 11 residues. The CDR3 reads CASGRGSEQYF. CDR3 coding DNA: TGTGCCAGCGGCCGAGGGTCCGAGCAGTACTTC.

The chain employs TRBV10-3 and TRBJ1-2; D gene ambiguous. The CDR3 is made up of 16 amino acids. Germline CDR1 is ENHRY and CDR2 is SYGVKD. V lost 0 bases and J 4 bases, leaving 15 bases between the germline ends. The CDR3 region is CAISESKLGGLYGYTF. The CDR3 DNA reads TGTGCCATCAGTGAGTCGAAGCTAGGTGGGCTCTATGGCTACACCTTC.

The chain recombines TRBV27 with TRBJ2-3, with D perhaps matching TRBD1 (5 bases). CDR3 length: 16 amino acids. V lost 1 base and J 3 bases, leaving 14 bases between the germline ends. Germline CDR1 reads MNHEY; CDR2 reads SMNVEV (reference sequence). The CDR3: CASSLLVSGMTDTQYF. CDR3 bases: TGTGCCAGCAGTTTATTAGTGTCAGGGATGACAGATACGCAGTATTTT.

The J gene is TRBJ1-2, the V gene TRBV27, with no clear D. Per germline, CDR1 MNHEY and CDR2 SMNVEV (reference sequence). This CDR3 region has 13 residues. The ends were cut back, 4 bases at V and 3 bases at J, with 9 bases in the middle. CDR3 coding DNA: TGTGCCAGCAGTTATGAGTCTCACTATGGCTACACCTTC. It translates to CASSYESHYGYTF.